Presented here are 3 T cell receptor beta chains from one specimen sequenced in a study of shared clonotypes between healthy human individuals. Produced via immunoSEQ multiplex PCR; TCRdb's table is partial and in-frame only. The table lists about 320,000 clones, around 90% of them singletons, with around 16% in the top ten. Sequenced input: memory CD8+ T cells sorted from blood. Subset here: CD45RO+ cells pooled with CCR7-negative TemRA cells. The receptor source for this set is a man between 18 and 35 years old in good health.

CDR3 sequence: CASSLMAVDIYNEQFF. In nucleotides, the CDR3 is TGTGCCAGCAGTTTGATGGCGGTCGACATCTACAATGAGCAGTTCTTC. J is TRBJ2-1 and V is TRBV27, with unresolved D. The CDR3 runs 16 residues. Germline loops: CDR1 MNHEY, CDR2 SMNVEV (reference sequence). The V end lost 3 bases, the J end lost 3 bases, and 15 bases lay between the germline ends.

Here the CDR3 DNA reads TGTGCCACCGAGGACGGGGGATCGTACGAGCAGTACTTC. Its translation is CATEDGGSYEQYF. The V and J genes are TRBV10-3 and TRBJ2-7; possibly TRBD2 for D (6 bases). This CDR3 is 13 amino acids long. Trimming left V 10 bases short and J 4 bases short, with 17 bases between. Per the germline V gene, CDR1 is ENHRY and CDR2 is SYGVKD.

This rearrangement joins TRBV27 to TRBJ2-7; possible D gene TRBD1, 5 bases. V was cut by 6 bases and J by 2 bases, with 17 bases left in between. Germline V gene data show CDR1 as MNHEY and CDR2 as SMNVEV (reference sequence). The CDR3 sequence is 15 residues long. CDR3 residues: CASSLNPRVPYEQYF. CDR3 bases: TGTGCCAGCAGCCTCAACCCCAGGGTCCCCTACGAGCAGTACTTC.